This entry is about one T cell receptor (beta chain). Antigen specificity is unknown. Germline loops: CDR1 MNHEY, CDR2 SMNVEV (reference sequence). The CDR3 is 13 residues long. V lost 5 bases and J lost 11, with 16 bases in between. Researchers used the Oncomine TCR Beta short-read assay to sequence DNA from cultured CD4+ T cells. Using its own MiXCR run on the PCR reads, TCRdb lists one record per CDR3 protein. The sample has 9,000 to 15,000 distinct CDR3 sequences, 55% to 70% seen once. Treatment indicated: approximately 11-day PBMC culture with coronavirus spike peptide pools or control peptides (ViraFEST assay). Antigen-specific T cell expansion with peptide pools preceded TCR sequencing in the ViraFEST approach. The data are from a study of vaccination and CD4 T cells after COVID-19. The wider study: Every participant had a vaccine, which was either BNT162b2 or mRNA-1273, given in two doses. Researchers treated control cultures with a CEFX pool, an HIV-1 Nef pool, or no peptide. Cells were stimulated with overlapping spike peptides from SARS-CoV-2, HCoV-NL63, HCoV-OC43 and HCoV-229E.

This chain uses TRBV27 with TRBJ1-5; D gene unclear. The receptor was isolated from a human donor who had recovered from COVID-19. Sample: CD4+ T cells from blood, cultured in vitro. CDR3 sequence: CASSPTARGTQHF. CDR3 coding DNA: TGTGCCAGCAGTCCGACGGCCCGGGGAACCCAGCATTTT.